The present entry profiles one TCR beta chain with its context. Profiled with immunoSEQ multiplex PCR; TCRdb holds only in-frame clones, not every one. Seen here are over 100,000 clones, about 89% observed once, and the top ten hold 9.5% to 12%. This CDR3 is built from 14 residues. Trimming shortened V by 4 bases and J by 9 bases, and 20 bases separated the two germline ends. The germline gives CDR1 SGDLS, CDR2 YYNGEE. These data come from a study of blood T cell repertoires in COVID-19. Seattle patients were enrolled while actively infected and followed longitudinally. The gene calls are TRBV9 and TRBJ2-7; D unclear. Sequencing input: peripheral blood. This sequence was found in a woman in her 70s with COVID-19, enrolled during active disease. CDR3 sequence reads: CASSPTSSLERQYF. The CDR3 DNA sequence: TGTGCCAGCAGCCCCACCTCGAGTCTCGAGCGGCAGTACTTC.